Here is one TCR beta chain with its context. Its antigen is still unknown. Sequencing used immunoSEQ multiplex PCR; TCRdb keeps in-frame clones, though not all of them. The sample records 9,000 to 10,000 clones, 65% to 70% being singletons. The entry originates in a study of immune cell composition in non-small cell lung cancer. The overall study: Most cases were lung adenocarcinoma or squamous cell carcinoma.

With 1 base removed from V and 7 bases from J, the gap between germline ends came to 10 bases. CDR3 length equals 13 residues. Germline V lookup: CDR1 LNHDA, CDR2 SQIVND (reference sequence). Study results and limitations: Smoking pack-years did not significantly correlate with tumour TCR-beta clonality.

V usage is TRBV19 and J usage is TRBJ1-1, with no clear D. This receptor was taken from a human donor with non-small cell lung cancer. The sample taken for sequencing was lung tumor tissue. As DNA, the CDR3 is TGTGCCAGTAGTATAGCGTCCGGACTTGAAGCTTTCTTT. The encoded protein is CASSIASGLEAFF.